This T cell receptor (beta chain) was recorded in a study of shared clonotypes between healthy human individuals. Assay: immunoSEQ multiplex PCR; the TCRdb copy retains only in-frame clones and omits some. The data show around 510,000 clones, approximately 94% seen once. The ends lost 2 bases at V and 7 bases at J; junction bases unmatched: 7. The CDR3 is 17 residues long. Germline V gene lookup returns CDR1 SGHTA and CDR2 FQGTGA. In its sample, this clone was seen once. The material sequenced was naive CD4+ T cells sorted from blood. Documented subset: CD45RA+ positively selected. This clonotype was obtained from a woman in her thirties in good health. The chain joins TRBV7-3 to TRBJ2-2; 13 nucleotides match TRBD2. CDR3: CASSLVSGLAGDGELFF. For the CDR3, the DNA is TGTGCCAGCAGCTTAGTATCCGGACTAGCGGGAGACGGGGAGCTGTTTTTT.